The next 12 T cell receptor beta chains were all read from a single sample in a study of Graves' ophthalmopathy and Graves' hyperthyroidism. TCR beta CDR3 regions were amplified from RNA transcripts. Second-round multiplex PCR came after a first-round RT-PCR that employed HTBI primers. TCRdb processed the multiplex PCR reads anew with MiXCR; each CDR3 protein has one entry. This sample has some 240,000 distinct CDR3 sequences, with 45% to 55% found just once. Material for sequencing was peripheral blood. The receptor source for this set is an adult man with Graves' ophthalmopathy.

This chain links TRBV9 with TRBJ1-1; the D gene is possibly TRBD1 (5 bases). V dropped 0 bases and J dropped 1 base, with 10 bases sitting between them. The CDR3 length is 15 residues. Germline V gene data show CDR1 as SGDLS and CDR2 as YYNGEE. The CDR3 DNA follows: TGTGCCAGCAGCGTAGCGGGGCTAGCGAACACTGAAGCTTTCTTT. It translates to CASSVAGLANTEAFF.

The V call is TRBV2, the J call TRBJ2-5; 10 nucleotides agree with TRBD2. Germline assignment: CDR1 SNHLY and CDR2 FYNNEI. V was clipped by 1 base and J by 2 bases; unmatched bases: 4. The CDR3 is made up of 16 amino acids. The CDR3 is CASSEGQGLAQETQYF. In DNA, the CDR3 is TGTGCCAGCAGTGAAGGGCAGGGACTAGCGCAAGAGACCCAGTACTTC.

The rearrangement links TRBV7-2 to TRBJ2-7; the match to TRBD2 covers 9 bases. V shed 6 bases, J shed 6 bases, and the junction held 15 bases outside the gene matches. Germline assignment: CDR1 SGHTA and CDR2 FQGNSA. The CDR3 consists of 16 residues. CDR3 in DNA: TGTGCCAGCAGTACGGACAGCGGGGGGCGAAGGGGCGAGCAGTACTTC. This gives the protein CASSTDSGGRRGEQYF.

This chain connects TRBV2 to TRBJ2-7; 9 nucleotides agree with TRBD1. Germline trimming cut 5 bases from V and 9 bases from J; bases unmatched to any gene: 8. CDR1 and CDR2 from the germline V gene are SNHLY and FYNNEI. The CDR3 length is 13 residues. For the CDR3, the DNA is TGTGCCAGCAGTATACGGGACAGGGAAGGGCAGTACTTC. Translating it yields CASSIRDREGQYF.

The CDR3 loop reads CASSTGQGDGYTF. The CDR3 coding sequence is TGTGCCAGCAGTACGGGACAGGGAGATGGCTACACCTTC. V gene TRBV2 combines with J gene TRBJ1-2; the match to TRBD1 covers 9 bases. Germline V gene data show CDR1 as SNHLY and CDR2 as FYNNEI. CDR3 length: 13 residues. Trimming at V came to 5 bases and at J to 6 bases, leaving 4 bases not matched to a gene.

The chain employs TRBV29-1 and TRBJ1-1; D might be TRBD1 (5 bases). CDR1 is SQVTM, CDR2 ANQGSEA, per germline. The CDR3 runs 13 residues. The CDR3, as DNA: TGCAGTTTAGGGGATCCGGAGGACACTGAAGCTTTCTTT. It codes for CSLGDPEDTEAFF.

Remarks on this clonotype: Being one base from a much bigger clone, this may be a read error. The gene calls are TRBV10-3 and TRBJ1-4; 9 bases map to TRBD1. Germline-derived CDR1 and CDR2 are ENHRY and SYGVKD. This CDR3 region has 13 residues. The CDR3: CPIGTGQGEKLFF. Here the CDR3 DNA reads TGTCCCATTGGGACAGGGCAAGGCGAAAAACTGTTTTTT.

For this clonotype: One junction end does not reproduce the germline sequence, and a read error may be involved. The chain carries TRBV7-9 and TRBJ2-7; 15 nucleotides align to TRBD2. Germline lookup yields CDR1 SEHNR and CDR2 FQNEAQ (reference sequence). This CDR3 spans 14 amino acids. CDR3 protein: CASKGLAGGYEQCF. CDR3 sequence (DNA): TGTGCCAGCAAGGGACTAGCGGGAGGCTACGAGCAGTGCTTC.

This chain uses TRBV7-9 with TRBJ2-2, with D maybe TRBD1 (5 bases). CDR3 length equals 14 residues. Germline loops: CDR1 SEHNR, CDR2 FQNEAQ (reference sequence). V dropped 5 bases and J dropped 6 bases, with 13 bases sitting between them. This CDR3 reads CASSPPGLAGELFF. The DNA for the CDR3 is TGTGCCAGCAGCCCCCCAGGGCTCGCCGGGGAGCTGTTTTTT.

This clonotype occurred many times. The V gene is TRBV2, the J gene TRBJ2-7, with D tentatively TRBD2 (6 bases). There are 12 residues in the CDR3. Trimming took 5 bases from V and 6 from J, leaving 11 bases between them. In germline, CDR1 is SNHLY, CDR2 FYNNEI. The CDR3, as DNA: TGTGCCAGCAGTTCCATCGGGGGCGAGCAGTACTTC. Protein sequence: CASSSIGGEQYF.

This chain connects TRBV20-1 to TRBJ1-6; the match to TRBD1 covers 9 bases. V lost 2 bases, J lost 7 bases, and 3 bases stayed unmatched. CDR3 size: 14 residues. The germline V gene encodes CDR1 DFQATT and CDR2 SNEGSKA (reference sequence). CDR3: CSARRTGENSPLHF. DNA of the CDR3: TGCAGTGCTAGACGGACAGGGGAAAATTCACCCCTCCACTTT.

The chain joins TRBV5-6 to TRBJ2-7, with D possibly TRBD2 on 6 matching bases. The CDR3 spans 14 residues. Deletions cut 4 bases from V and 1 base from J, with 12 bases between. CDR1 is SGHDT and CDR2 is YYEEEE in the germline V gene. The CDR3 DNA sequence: TGTGCCAGCAGCCGCGGGACCCCATCCTACGAGCAGTACTTC. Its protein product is CASSRGTPSYEQYF.